This T cell receptor beta chain was identified in a study of post-analysis software for immune sequencing data. Study overall: The disease courses spanned relapsing-remitting, secondary progressive and progressive-relapsing forms of multiple sclerosis. Study-level points and caveats: TRBV segments more frequent in patients than in controls numbered about five and included TRBV5-6, TRBV5-1 and TRBV20-1. Diversity measured as normalized Chao1 was significantly lower in multiple sclerosis patients than in controls.

Prepared TCR beta cDNA libraries contained unique molecular identifiers. TCRdb re-called the PCR reads through MiXCR, storing one row per CDR3 protein. The profile shows 450,000 or so distinct CDR3 sequences, roughly 45% of them singletons. V dropped 0 bases and J dropped 0 bases, with 12 bases sitting between them. The CDR3 consists of 17 residues. Per the germline V gene, CDR1 is MGHRA and CDR2 is YSYEKL. This clonotype occurred a few times. The antigen is undetermined. This chain uses TRBV4-1 with TRBJ2-1; D is unclear. Sequencing was done on a sample of blood. The clonotype originates from a girl between 5 and 17 years old with multiple sclerosis. The CDR3 region has the DNA TGCGCCAGCAGCCAAGACACGGCGGAGCTCTCCTACAATGAGCAGTTCTTC. This sequence encodes CASSQDTAELSYNEQFF.